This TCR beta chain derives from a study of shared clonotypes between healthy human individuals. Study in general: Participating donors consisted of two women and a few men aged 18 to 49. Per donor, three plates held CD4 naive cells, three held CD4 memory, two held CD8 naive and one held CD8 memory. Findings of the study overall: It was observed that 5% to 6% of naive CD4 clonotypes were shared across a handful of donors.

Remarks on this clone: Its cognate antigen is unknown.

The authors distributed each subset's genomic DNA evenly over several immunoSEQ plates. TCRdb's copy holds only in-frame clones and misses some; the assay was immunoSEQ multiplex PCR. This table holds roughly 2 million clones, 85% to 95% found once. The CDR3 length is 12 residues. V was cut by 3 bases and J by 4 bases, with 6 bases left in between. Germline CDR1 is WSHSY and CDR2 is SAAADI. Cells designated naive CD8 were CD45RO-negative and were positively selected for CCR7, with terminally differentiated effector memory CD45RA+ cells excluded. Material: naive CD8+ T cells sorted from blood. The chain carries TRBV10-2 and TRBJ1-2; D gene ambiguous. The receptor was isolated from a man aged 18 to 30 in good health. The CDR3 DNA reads TGCGCCAGCAGTGAAACAGCCTATGGCTACACCTTC. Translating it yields CASSETAYGYTF.